The clone carrying this T cell receptor beta chain was seen a few times. This record belongs to a study of blood T cell repertoires in COVID-19. Study at large: COVID-19 samples collected from the United States, Italy and Spain covered acute and convalescent phases.

V was shortened by 1 base and J by 5 bases, with 11 bases between the two germline ends. The CDR3 runs to 14 residues. Looked up from germline, CDR1 is SGHDN and CDR2 is FVKESK. The authors' processing: Amplification of reference gene primers was used by the study to estimate nucleated cell counts. The protocol was immunoSEQ multiplex PCR, while the TCRdb copy is restricted to in-frame clones and leaves out a portion. The V and J calls and clone size come from that table; D and trimming were worked out from the DNA. Counted here are more than 80,000 clones, roughly 82% occurring once; the ten biggest clones make up around 7.8%.

V usage is TRBV14 and J usage is TRBJ2-5, with D tentatively TRBD2 (6 bases). The sequence was collected from a man in his fifties with active COVID-19. The sequencing sample was made of peripheral blood. CDR3 sequence: CASSQVGGAETQYF. The CDR3 nucleotides are TGTGCCAGCAGCCAAGTGGGGGGAGCGGAGACCCAGTACTTC.